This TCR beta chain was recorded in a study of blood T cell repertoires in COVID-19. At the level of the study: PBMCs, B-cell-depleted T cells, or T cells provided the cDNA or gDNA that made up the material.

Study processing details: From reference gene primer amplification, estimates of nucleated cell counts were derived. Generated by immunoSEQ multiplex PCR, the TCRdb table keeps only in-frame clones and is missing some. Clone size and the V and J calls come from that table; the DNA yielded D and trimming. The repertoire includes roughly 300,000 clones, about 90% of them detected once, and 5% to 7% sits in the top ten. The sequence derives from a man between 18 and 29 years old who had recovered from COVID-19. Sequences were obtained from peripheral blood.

This CDR3 is CASSSTLSGGTDTQYF. The CDR3 region has the DNA TGCGCCAGCAGCTCCACCCTTAGCGGGGGCACAGATACGCAGTATTTT. This rearrangement joins TRBV5-1 to TRBJ2-3; the match to TRBD2 covers 8 bases. Germline V gene lookup returns CDR1 SGHRS and CDR2 YFSETQ. CDR3 length: 16 residues. Germline trimming cut 3 bases from V and 1 base from J; bases unmatched to any gene: 7.